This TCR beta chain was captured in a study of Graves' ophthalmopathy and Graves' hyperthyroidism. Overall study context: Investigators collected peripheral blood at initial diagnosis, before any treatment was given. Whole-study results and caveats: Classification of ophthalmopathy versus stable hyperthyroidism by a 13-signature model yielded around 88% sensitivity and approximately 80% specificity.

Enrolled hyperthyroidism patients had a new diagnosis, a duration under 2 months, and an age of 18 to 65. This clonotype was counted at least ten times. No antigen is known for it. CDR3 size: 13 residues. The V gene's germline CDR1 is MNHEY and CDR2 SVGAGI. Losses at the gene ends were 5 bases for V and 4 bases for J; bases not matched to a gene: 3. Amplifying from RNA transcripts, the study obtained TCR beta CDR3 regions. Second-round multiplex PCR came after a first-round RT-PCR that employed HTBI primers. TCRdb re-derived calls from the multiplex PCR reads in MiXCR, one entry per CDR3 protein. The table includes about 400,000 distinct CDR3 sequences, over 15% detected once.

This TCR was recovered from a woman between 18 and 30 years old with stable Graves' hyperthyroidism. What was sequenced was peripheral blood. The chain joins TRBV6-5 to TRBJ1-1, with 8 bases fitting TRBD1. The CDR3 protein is CASSNTGGTEAFF. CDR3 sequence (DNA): TGTGCCAGCAGTAACACAGGGGGCACTGAAGCTTTCTTT.